This T cell receptor beta chain was sequenced in a study of T cell responses to AZD1222 COVID-19 vaccine. The study's findings and limits: Along spike, vaccine-associated CD4 TCRs were found throughout, with dominance at 160-218 and 743-854. Researchers took repertoire samples only after the peak T cell response had come. Spike-specific TCR breadth rose after two AZD1222 doses, and depth rose as well.

Data came from immunoSEQ multiplex PCR; TCRdb stores just in-frame clones and leaves some out. The sample records about 85,000 clones, roughly 86% being singletons. The germline V gene encodes CDR1 SGDLS and CDR2 YYNGEE. This CDR3 spans 15 amino acids. The J segment lost 8 bases and the V segment lost 4 bases, leaving 11 bases of the junction unmatched. As to this clone: Its antigen is unknown.

V and J are TRBV9 and TRBJ2-1; 8 nucleotides match TRBD1. This specimen consisted of peripheral blood, obtained on day 0 of AZD1222 vaccination. This receptor was identified in an adult in good health. CDR3 protein: CASSPRDRTWDEQFF. The CDR3 DNA follows: TGTGCCAGCAGCCCCCGGGACAGGACTTGGGATGAGCAGTTCTTC.